This T cell receptor beta chain stems from a study of T cell responses to AZD1222 COVID-19 vaccine. Study results and caveats: Epitopes outside B.1.351 and B.1.1.7 mutated regions reportedly drew nearly half of spike TCRs. Elevations in Spike-specific TCR breadth and depth followed administration of two AZD1222 doses. At study baseline, merely six AZD1222 recipients were seropositive. Donors were largely white British and mainly female; clonal diversity was possibly underestimated.

A word on this clone: Its target is unknown.

Data came from immunoSEQ multiplex PCR; TCRdb stores just in-frame clones and leaves some out. This table holds more than 150,000 clones, around nine tenths found once. The source material was peripheral blood, sampled 28 days after the second AZD1222 dose. The sequence derives from an adult who received the AZD1222 COVID-19 vaccine.

In DNA, the CDR3 is TGTGCCACTAGGGACAGGACCACAGATACGCAGTATTTT. Protein product: CATRDRTTDTQYF. The chain is built from TRBV10-3 and TRBJ2-3, with 8 bases lining up with TRBD1. The CDR3 consists of 13 residues. The germline CDR1 and CDR2 sequences are ENHRY and SYGVKD. V lost 10 bases and J lost 2; bases outside the gene matches: 5.